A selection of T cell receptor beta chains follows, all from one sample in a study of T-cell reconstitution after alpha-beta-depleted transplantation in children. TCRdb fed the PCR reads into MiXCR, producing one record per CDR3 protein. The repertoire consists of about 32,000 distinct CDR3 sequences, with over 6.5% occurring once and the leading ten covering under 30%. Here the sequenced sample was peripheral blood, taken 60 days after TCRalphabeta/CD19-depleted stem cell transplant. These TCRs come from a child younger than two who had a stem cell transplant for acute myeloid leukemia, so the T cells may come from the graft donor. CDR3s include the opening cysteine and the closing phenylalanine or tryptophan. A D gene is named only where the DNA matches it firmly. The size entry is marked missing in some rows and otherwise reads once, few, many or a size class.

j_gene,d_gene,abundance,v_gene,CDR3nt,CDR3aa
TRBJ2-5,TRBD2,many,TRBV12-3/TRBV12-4,TGTGCCAGCACCCGGACTAGCGGGAAGTACCAAGAGACCCAGTACTTC,CASTRTSGKYQETQYF
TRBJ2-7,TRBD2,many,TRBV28,TGTGCCAGCACCACACGGGGGGGCTCCTACGAGCAGTACTTC,CASTTRGGSYEQYF
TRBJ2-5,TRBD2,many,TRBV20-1,TGCAGTTCCCGGACTAGCGGAAATCAAGAGACCCAGTACTTC,CSSRTSGNQETQYF
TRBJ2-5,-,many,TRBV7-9,TGTGCCAGCAGCGAACGGACCATTCAAGAGACCCAGTACTTC,CASSERTIQETQYF
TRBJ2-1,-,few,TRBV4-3,TGCGCCAGCAGCCAAGAAGGGCCGGCGTTGAATGAGCAGTTCTTC,CASSQEGPALNEQFF
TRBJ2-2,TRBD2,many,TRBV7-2,TGTGCCAGCAGCTTAGTTAGCGGGGGCATGTCCGGGGAGCTGTTTTTT,CASSLVSGGMSGELFF
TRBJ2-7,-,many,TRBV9,TGTGCCAGCAGCACCCCAGCGGCAGCCCCAGGCTACGAGCAGTACTTC,CASSTPAAAPGYEQYF
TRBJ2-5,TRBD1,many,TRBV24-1,TGTGCCACCAGTGATCTCGACAGGGGCTTAGAGACCCAGTACTTC,CATSDLDRGLETQYF
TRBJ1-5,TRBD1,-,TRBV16,TGTGCCAGCAGCGGCGGGACAGGGGTCCGCGGTCAGCCCCAGCATTTT,CASSGGTGVRGQPQHF
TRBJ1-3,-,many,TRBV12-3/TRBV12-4,TGTGCCAGCAGTCCACACCAGGGGAGCTCTGGAAACACCATATATTTT,CASSPHQGSSGNTIYF
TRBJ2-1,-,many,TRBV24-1,TGTGCCACCAGTGATGTGCAGGGTAGGGTCAATGAGCAGTTCTTC,CATSDVQGRVNEQFF
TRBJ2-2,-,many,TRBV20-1,TGCAGTGCTAGAGATGGTGGCATGAAGGCCGGGGAGCTGTTTTTT,CSARDGGMKAGELFF
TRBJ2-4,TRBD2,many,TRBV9,TGTGCCAGCAGCGTCGGGGGGGGGAGCCCCAAAAACATTCAGTACTTC,CASSVGGGSPKNIQYF
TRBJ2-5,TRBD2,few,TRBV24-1,TGTGCCACCAGTGATTTATGGGGGGGGCAAGAGACCCAGTACTTC,CATSDLWGGQETQYF
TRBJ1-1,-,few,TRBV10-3,TGTGCCATTCAGACGGTAGAGAACACTGAAGCTTTCTTT,CAIQTVENTEAFF
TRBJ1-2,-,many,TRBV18,TGTGCCAGCTCACTACGGGACTCCCGGAGTACGGGGGGCTACACCTTC,CASSLRDSRSTGGYTF
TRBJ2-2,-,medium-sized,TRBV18,TGTGCCAGCTCACCCCGGCCAACTAACACCGGGGAGCTGTTTTTT,CASSPRPTNTGELFF
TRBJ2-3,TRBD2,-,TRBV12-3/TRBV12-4,TGTGCCAGCAGCCTCCCGGGGACTAGCGGGAGAATAGGGACAGATACGCAGTATTTT,CASSLPGTSGRIGTDTQYF
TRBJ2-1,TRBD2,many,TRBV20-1,TGCAGTGCGGAACCTAGCGGGGGCTATGAGCAGTTCTTC,CSAEPSGGYEQFF
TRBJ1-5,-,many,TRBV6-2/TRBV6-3,TGTGCCAGCAGTTACTTTGGGGCAAGAAGCAATCAGCCCCAGCATTTT,CASSYFGARSNQPQHF
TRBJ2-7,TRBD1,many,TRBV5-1,TGCGCCAGCAGCCTAGGACAGGGGGTGTCCTACGAGCAGTACTTC,CASSLGQGVSYEQYF
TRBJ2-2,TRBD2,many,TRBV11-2,TGTGCCAGCAGCTTCTACGGGACTAGCGGAAACACCGGGGAGCTGTTTTTT,CASSFYGTSGNTGELFF
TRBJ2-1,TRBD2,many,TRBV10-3,TGTGCCCTCAATAGCGGGGGATCAAATGAGCAGTTCTTC,CALNSGGSNEQFF
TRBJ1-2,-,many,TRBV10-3,TGTGCCATTTGGGAGGGAGGCTACACCTTC,CAIWEGGYTF
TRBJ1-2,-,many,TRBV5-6,TGTGCCAGCAGCTCGTTGAACTATGGCTACACCTTC,CASSSLNYGYTF
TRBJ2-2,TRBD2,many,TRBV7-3,TGTGCCAGCAGCTCCCTCCCGGGAGGTAACACCGGGGAGCTGTTTTTT,CASSSLPGGNTGELFF
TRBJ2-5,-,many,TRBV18,TGTGCCAGCTCACGGGCACCAGAGACCCAGTACTTC,CASSRAPETQYF
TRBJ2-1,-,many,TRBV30,TGTGCCTGGAGTGTACTAGCTGAGGATGAGCAGTTCTTC,CAWSVLAEDEQFF
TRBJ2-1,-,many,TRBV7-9,TGTGCCAGCAGCTCCCGGTCGCAACCAGAGCAGTTCTTC,CASSSRSQPEQFF
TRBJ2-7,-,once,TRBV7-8,TGTGCCAGCAGCTTAGCGGCGGCTAGCTACGAGCAGTACTTC,CASSLAAASYEQYF
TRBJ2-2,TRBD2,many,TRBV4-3,TGCGCCAGCAGGGCGGGAGCCCACACCGGGGAGCTGTTTTTT,CASRAGAHTGELFF
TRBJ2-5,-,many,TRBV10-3,TGTGCCATCAGTCGCCGGGACATCCAAGAGACCCAGTACTTC,CAISRRDIQETQYF
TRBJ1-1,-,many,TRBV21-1,TGTGCCAGCAGCTTCGGGCCAGAAGCTTTCTTT,CASSFGPEAFF
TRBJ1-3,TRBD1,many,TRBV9,TGTGCCAGCAGCGCCGATGGGACAGATGGAAACACCATATATTTT,CASSADGTDGNTIYF
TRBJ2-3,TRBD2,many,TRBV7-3,TGTGCCAGCAGCCAACTAGCGGGTATCACAGATACGCAGTATTTT,CASSQLAGITDTQYF
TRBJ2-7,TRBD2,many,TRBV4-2,TGTGCCAGCAGCCGGTGGACACGCAACGGGAGGTTTGATGAGCAGTACTTC,CASSRWTRNGRFDEQYF
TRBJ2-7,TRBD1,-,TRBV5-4,TGTGCCAGCAGCTACCGGACAGGGGACTACGAGCAGTACTTC,CASSYRTGDYEQYF
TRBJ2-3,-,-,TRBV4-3,TGCGCCAGCAGCCAAGGAGGGCGGGGTCACACAGATACGCAGTATTTT,CASSQGGRGHTDTQYF
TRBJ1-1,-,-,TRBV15,TGTGCCACCAGCAGAGAGAGGAAACTTTACACTGAAGCTTTCTTT,CATSRERKLYTEAFF
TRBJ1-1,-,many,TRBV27,TGTGCCAGCAGTCTCACGGCGGGGCAAGCTTTCTTT,CASSLTAGQAFF
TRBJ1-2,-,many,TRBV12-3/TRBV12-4,TGTGCCAGCAGCCCAGAGGCAGGGCGGGATGGCTACACCTTC,CASSPEAGRDGYTF
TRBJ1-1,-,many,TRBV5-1,TGCGCCAGCAGTCAACGGACGGTATCGAACACTGAAGCTTTCTTT,CASSQRTVSNTEAFF
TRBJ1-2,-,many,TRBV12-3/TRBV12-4,TGTGCCAGCAGTACATACAGGGACTATGGCTACACCTTC,CASSTYRDYGYTF
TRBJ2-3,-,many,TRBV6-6,TGTGCCAGCCGCACAGATACGCAGTATTTT,CASRTDTQYF
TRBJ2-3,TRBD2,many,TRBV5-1,TGCGCCAGCAGCTTGGGACTAGCGGCTTCATCTGTAGATACGCAGTATTTT,CASSLGLAASSVDTQYF